This T cell receptor beta chain emerged from a study of T cell responses to AZD1222 COVID-19 vaccine (dated by TCRdb to the early 2020s). Background on the whole study: Because spike-specific TCR depth and breadth did not differ between the two schedules, AZD1222 recipients who got a second dose at roughly 4 weeks were pooled with those who got a second dose at roughly 12 weeks. TCR sequencing covered fewer than 250 trial participants: 200 to 220 given two doses of AZD1222 and 26 given two doses of MenACWY control vaccine. Trial participants were enrolled by age into 18-55, 56-69 and 70-plus year subgroups, with about 150, 28 and 57 TCR-sequenced participants respectively.

The CDR3 regions of human TCRbeta chains were analyzed by immunosequencing. On the authors' methods: Repertoire TCRs were checked for matches against a reference library of SARS-CoV-2-specific TCRs that had been generated using the MIRA antigen-specificity platform. Breadth was defined as the fraction of unique TCRs that were SARS-CoV-2-associated. Depth was defined as the fraction of total T cells that were SARS-CoV-2-associated. Using the MIRA data, each spike-specific TCR was assigned both to the spike region to which the TCR was reactive and to a CD4 or CD8 class. Log10-transformed breadth and depth values were compared by one-way ANOVA with Sidak's multiple comparisons tests. As stored in TCRdb, this immuneACCESS dataset retains in-frame rearrangements with V and J assigned. A fraction of the clones does not appear; measured against another copy, unresolved V genes explain less than half of the discrepancy, and the remainder lacks a known reason. Clonal size and the V and J genes are those of that table, whereas D and trimming came from the DNA. The sample table contains some 140,000 clones; only one count was recorded for approximately 90% of them. Around 2.8% of the sample is taken by the ten largest.

With regard to this clone: It has no known antigen specificity. No base-level quality is on record; no much larger clone is a single base apart.

The germline V gene (reference sequence) gives CDR1 as MNHEY and CDR2 as SMNVEV. The CDR3, from cysteine to phenylalanine, totals 10 residues. The CDR3 DNA has 30 bases and is translated from base 1. Trimming at the junction amounts to 2 bases on V and 6 bases on J, and the germline ends lie 2 bases apart. Summary of the overall study and its limitations: The 56-69-year group was small, and its depth increase did not reach significance, likely because of low power. Conclusions about previously exposed vaccinees are limited because only six or seven AZD1222 recipients were SARS-CoV-2 seropositive at baseline. Because no day 14 peak-response samples were available, repertoires were characterized only after the peak T cell response. The whole spike protein was spanned by vaccine-associated CD4 TCRs, and dominant responses were seen in regions 160-218 and 743-854. Participants were mostly white British and included more females than males, and it was suggested by the authors that clonal diversity may have been underestimated. Reportedly, close to half of the unique spike-specific TCRs recognized epitopes lying outside the regions that are mutated in the B.1.351 and B.1.1.7 variants. Spike-specific TCR breadth and depth rose significantly after two AZD1222 doses compared with day 0 and with MenACWY recipients.

The time point label for this specimen denotes: baseline before first vaccination. Samples from vaccinated people were obtained from the UK trials COV001 and COV002, which included a single-blind randomized controlled phase 2/3 trial of AZD1222 (ChAdOx1 nCoV-19) in healthy adults. Trial participant PBMC samples were collected at day 0 and day 28 after the second dose for TCRbeta chain sequencing. The V and J segments used are TRBV27 and TRBJ2-7, with the D gene uncertain. Here the sequenced sample was peripheral blood, taken on day 0 of AZD1222 vaccination. This TCR was recovered from an adult in good health. CDR3 region: CASSLPEQYF. The bases read TGTGCCAGCAGTTTACCCGAGCAGTACTTC.